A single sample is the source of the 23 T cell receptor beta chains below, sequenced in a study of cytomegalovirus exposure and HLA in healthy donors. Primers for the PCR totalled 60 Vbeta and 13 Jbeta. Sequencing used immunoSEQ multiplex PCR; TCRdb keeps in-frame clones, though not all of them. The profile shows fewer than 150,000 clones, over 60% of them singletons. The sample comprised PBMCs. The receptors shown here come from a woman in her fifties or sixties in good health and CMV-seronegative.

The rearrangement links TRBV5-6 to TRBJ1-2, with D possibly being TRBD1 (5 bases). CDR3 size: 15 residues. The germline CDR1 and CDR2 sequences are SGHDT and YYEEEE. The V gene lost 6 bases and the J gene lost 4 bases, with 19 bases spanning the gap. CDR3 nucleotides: TGTGCCAGCACCATCGGTGGAATCGGGGGCTATGGCTACACCTTC. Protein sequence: CASTIGGIGGYGYTF.

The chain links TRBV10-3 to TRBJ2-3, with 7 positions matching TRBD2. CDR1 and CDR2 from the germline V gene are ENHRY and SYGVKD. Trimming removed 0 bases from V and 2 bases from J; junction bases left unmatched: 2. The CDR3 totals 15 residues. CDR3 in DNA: TGTGCCATCAGTGAGTCGGGGGGGTACACAGATACGCAGTATTTT. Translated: CAISESGGYTDTQYF.

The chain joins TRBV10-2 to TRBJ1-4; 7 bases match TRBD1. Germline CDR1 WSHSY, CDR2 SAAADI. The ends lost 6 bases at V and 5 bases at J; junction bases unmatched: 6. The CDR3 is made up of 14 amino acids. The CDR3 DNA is TGCGCCAGCAGGCCGACAGGGAGGAATGAAAAACTGTTTTTT. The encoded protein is CASRPTGRNEKLFF.

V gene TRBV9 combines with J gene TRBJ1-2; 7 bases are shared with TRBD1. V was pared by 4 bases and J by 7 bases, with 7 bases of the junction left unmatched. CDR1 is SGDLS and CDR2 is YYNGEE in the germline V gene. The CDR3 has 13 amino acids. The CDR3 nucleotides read TGTGCCAGCAGCCCCACAGGGGCTGGTGGCTACACCTTC. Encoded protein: CASSPTGAGGYTF. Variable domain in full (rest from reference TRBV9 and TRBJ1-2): DSGVTQTPKHLITATGQRVTLRCSPRSGDLSVYWYQQSLDQGLQFLIQYYNGEERAKGNILERFSAQQFPDLHSELNLSSLELGDSALYFCASSPTGAGGYTFGSGTRLTVV.

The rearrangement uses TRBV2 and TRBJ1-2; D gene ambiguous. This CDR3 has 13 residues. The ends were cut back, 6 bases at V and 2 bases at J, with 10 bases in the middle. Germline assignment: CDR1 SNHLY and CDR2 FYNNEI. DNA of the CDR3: TGTGCCAGCAGCCGGACGGGGAACTATGGCTACACCTTC. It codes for CASSRTGNYGYTF. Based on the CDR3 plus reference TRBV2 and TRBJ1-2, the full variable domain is EPEVTQTPSHQVTQMGQEVILRCVPISNHLYFYWYRQILGQKVEFLVSFYNNEISEKSEIFDDQFSVERPDGSNFTLKIRSTKLEDSAMYFCASSRTGNYGYTFGSGTRLTVV.

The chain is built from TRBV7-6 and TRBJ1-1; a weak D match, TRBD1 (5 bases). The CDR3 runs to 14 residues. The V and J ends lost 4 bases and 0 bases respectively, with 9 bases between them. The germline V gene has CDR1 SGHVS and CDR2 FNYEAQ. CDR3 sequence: CASSSQEMNTEAFF. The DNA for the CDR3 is TGTGCCAGCAGCTCACAGGAAATGAACACTGAAGCTTTCTTT.

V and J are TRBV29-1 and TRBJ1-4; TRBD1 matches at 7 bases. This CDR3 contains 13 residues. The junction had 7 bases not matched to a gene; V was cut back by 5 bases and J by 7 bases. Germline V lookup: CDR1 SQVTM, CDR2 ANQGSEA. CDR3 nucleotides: TGCAGCGTTCCGGGACAGAGCTCTGAAAAACTGTTTTTT. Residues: CSVPGQSSEKLFF.

The CDR3 sequence: CASSFIGTEYEQYF. CDR3 coding DNA: TGCGCCAGCAGCTTTATTGGGACAGAATACGAGCAGTACTTC. This chain connects TRBV5-1 to TRBJ2-7; 7 positions agree with TRBD1. Germline lookup yields CDR1 SGHRS and CDR2 YFSETQ. V lost 2 bases to trimming and J lost 4 bases; unmatched junction nucleotides: 6. The CDR3 length is 14 residues.

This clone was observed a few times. CDR3 nucleotides: TGTGCCAGCAGTACAGGGATAGGCAATCAGCCCCAGCATTTT. Its translation is CASSTGIGNQPQHF. The chain couples TRBV6-5 to TRBJ1-5; the D gene is possibly TRBD1 (6 bases). CDR1 MNHEY and CDR2 SVGAGI come from the germline V gene. This CDR3 comprises 14 residues. Between the trimmed V and J ends, which lost 5 bases and 2 bases, there was a span of 10 bases.

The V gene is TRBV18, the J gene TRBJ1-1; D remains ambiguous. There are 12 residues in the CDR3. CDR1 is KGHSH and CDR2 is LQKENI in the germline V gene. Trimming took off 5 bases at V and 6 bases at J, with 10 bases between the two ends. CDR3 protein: CASSLQTAEAFF. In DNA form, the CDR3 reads TGTGCCAGCTCATTACAAACCGCTGAAGCTTTCTTT.

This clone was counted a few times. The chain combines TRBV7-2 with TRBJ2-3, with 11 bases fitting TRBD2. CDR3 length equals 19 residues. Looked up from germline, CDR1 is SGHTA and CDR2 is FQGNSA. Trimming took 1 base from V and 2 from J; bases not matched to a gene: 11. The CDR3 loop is CASSLEASGGTYYTDTQYF. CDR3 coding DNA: TGTGCCAGCAGCTTAGAGGCTAGCGGGGGGACGTATTACACAGATACGCAGTATTTT. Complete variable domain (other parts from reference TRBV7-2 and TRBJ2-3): GAGVSQSPSNKVTEKGKDVELRCDPISGHTALYWYRQSLGQGLEFLIYFQGNSAPDKSGLPSDRFSAERTGGSVSTLTIQRTQQEDSAVYLCASSLEASGGTYYTDTQYFGPGTRLTVL.

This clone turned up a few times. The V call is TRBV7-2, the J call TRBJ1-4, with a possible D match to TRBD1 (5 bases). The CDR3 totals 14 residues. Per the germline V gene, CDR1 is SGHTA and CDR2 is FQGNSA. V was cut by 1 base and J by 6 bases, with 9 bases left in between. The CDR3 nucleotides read TGTGCCAGCAGCTTAGTTGGGGGGGATGAAAAACTGTTTTTT. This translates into CASSLVGGDEKLFF. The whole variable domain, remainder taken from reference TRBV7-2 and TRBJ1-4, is GAGVSQSPSNKVTEKGKDVELRCDPISGHTALYWYRQSLGQGLEFLIYFQGNSAPDKSGLPSDRFSAERTGGSVSTLTIQRTQQEDSAVYLCASSLVGGDEKLFFGSGTQLSVL.

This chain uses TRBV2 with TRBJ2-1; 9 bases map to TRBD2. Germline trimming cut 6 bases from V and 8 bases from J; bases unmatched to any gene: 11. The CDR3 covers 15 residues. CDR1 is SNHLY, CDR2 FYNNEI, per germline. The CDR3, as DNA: TGTGCCAGCAGCTGGGGGGGACTAGCCGGCGATGAGCAGTTCTTC. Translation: CASSWGGLAGDEQFF.

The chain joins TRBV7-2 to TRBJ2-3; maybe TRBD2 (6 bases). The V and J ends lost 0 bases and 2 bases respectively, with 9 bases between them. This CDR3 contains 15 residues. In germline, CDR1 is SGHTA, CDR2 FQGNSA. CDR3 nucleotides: TGTGCCAGCAGCTTAGCGGGGGGATACACAGATACGCAGTATTTT. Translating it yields CASSLAGGYTDTQYF.

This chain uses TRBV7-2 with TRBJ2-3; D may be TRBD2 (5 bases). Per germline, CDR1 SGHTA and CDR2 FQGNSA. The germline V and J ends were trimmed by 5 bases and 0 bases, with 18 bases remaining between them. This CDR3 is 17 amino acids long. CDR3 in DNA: TGTGCCAGCAGCGAAGATCCCGCTAGCCCGAGCACAGATACGCAGTATTTT. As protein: CASSEDPASPSTDTQYF.

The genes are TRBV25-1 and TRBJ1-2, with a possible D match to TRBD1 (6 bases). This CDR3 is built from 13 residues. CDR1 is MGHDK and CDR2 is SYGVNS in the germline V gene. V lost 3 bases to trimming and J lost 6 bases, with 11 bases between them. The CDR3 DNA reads TGTGCCAGCAGTGAGACAGGACGGGATGGCTACACCTTC. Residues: CASSETGRDGYTF.

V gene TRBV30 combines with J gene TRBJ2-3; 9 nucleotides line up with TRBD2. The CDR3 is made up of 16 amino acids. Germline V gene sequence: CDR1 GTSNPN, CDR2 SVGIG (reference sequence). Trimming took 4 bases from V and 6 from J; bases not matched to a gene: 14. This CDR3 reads CAWKVSARGGIDTQYF. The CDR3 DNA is TGTGCCTGGAAGGTCTCTGCGCGGGGGGGCATTGATACGCAGTATTTT.

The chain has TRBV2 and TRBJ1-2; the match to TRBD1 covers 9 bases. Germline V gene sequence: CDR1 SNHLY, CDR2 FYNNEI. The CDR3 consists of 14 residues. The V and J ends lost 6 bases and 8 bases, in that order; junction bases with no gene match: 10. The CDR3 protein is CASRDRGQGNGYTF. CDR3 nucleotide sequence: TGTGCCAGCAGAGATAGGGGACAGGGAAACGGCTACACCTTC.

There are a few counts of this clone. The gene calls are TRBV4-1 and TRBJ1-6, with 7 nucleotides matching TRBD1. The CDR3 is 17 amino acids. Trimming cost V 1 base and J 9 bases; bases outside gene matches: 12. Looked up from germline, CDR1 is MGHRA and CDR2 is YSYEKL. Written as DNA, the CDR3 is TGCGCCAGCAGCCAAGTGGGCAGGGAGGCAGGGGGTTCACCCCTCCACTTT. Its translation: CASSQVGREAGGSPLHF.

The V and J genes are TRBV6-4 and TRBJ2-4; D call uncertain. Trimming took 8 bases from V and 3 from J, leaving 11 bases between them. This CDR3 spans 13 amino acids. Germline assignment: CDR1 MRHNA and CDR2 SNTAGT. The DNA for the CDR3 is TGTGCCAGCGCGGAATCGGACAAAAACATTCAGTACTTC. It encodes CASAESDKNIQYF.

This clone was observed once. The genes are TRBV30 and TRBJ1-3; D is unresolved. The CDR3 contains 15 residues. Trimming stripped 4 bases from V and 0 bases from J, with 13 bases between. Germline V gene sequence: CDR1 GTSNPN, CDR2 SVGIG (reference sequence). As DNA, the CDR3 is TGTGCCTGGACCCCAGAGGGCCTCTCTGGAAACACCATATATTTT. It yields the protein CAWTPEGLSGNTIYF.

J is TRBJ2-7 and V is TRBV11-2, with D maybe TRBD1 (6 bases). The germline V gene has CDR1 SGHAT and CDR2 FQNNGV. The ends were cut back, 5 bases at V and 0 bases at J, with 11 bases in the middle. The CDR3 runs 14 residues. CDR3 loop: CASSLQGSSYEQYF. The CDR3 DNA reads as TGTGCCAGCAGCCTCCAGGGGTCCTCCTACGAGCAGTACTTC.

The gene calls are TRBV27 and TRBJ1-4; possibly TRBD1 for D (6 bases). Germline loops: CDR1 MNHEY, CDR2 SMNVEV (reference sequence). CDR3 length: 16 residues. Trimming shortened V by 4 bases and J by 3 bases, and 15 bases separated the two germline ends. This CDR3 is CASSSQNGQPNEKLFF. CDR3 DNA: TGTGCCAGCAGTTCGCAAAATGGACAGCCTAATGAAAAACTGTTTTTT.